Shown below are 17 T cell receptor beta chains from a single sample sequenced in a study of technical replicates of blood from a handful of donors. Repertoires were generated with immunoSEQ multiplex PCR, while TCRdb's copy carries only in-frame clones and drops some. This table holds roughly 100,000 clones, about 96% found once. Sequenced: T cells isolated from PBMCs. The receptors stem from a human donor in good health.

This clone was seen just once. The chain employs TRBV27 and TRBJ2-7; D uncertain. Per the germline V gene, CDR1 is MNHEY and CDR2 is SMNVEV (reference sequence). The CDR3 spans 14 residues. V lost 4 bases, J lost 3 bases, and 13 bases lay in between. The CDR3 DNA reads as TGTGCCAGCAGTTCCCTATCCAACAGCTACGAGCAGTACTTC. This translates into CASSSLSNSYEQYF.

The chain joins TRBV15 to TRBJ2-5; a weak D match, TRBD1 (6 bases). Germline V gene sequence: CDR1 LNHNV, CDR2 YYDKDF (reference sequence). This CDR3 is built from 14 residues. V was clipped by 3 bases and J by 2 bases, with 10 bases between them. The DNA for the CDR3 is TGTGCCACCAGCAGGGGACACACTCAAGAGACCCAGTACTTC. Translating gives CATSRGHTQETQYF.

V usage is TRBV6-1 and J usage is TRBJ2-1; D might be TRBD2 (5 bases). Germline V gene data show CDR1 as MNHNS and CDR2 as SASEGT. V was cut by 2 bases and J by 6 bases, with 8 bases left in between. This CDR3 spans 13 amino acids. CDR3 sequence reads: CASSESDFNEQFF. Here the CDR3 DNA reads TGTGCCAGCAGTGAATCGGACTTCAATGAGCAGTTCTTC.

This chain links TRBV12-5 with TRBJ2-3; D call uncertain. The CDR3 extends over 14 amino acids. CDR1 LGHNT and CDR2 FRNRAP come from the germline V gene. V was pared by 2 bases and J by 7 bases, with 13 bases between. CDR3 residues: CASGLTTTINTQYF. In DNA, the CDR3 is TGTGCTAGTGGTTTGACCACAACAATAAATACGCAGTATTTT. Full variable domain (remainder filled in from reference TRBV12-5 and TRBJ2-3): DARVTQTPRHKVTEMGQEVTMRCQPILGHNTVFWYRQTMMQGLELLAYFRNRAPLDDSGMPKDRFSAEMPDATLATLKIQPSEPRDSAVYFCASGLTTTINTQYFGPGTRLTVL.

The chain employs TRBV5-1 and TRBJ1-4; 8 nucleotides align to TRBD1. CDR1 SGHRS and CDR2 YFSETQ come from the germline V gene. The V gene end was trimmed by 3 bases and the J gene end by 5 bases; junction bases not matched to a gene: 6. This CDR3 comprises 15 residues. The CDR3 protein is CASSSNRGKNEKLFF. The CDR3 region has the DNA TGCGCCAGCAGCTCGAACAGGGGGAAAAATGAAAAACTGTTTTTT.

J is TRBJ1-1 and V is TRBV7-9; D might be TRBD1 (5 bases). Between the trimmed V and J ends, which lost 0 bases and 7 bases, there was a span of 12 bases. This CDR3 is built from 14 residues. The germline CDR1 and CDR2 sequences are SEHNR and FQNEAQ (reference sequence). Written as DNA, the CDR3 is TGTGCCAGCAGCTTAGCCGGGCAGGGCGGTGAAGCTTTCTTT. Protein product: CASSLAGQGGEAFF.

The rearrangement joins TRBV7-3 to TRBJ2-7; 7 nucleotides align to TRBD2. The CDR3 is 14 amino acids. Looked up from germline, CDR1 is SGHTA and CDR2 is FQGTGA. V lost 3 bases to trimming and J lost 5 bases; unmatched junction nucleotides: 7. DNA for the CDR3: TGTGCCAGCAGCTTTCTGGGGGAGGGCCACGAGCAGTACTTC. This encodes CASSFLGEGHEQYF.

J is TRBJ1-1 and V is TRBV18, with D possibly matching TRBD1 (5 bases). The germline gives CDR1 KGHSH, CDR2 LQKENI. This CDR3 is 15 amino acids long. Trimming cost V 2 bases and J 4 bases, with 14 bases left between them. Written as DNA, the CDR3 is TGTGCCAGCTCACCAAAGACAGCTACCCCCACTGAAGCTTTCTTT. Its protein is CASSPKTATPTEAFF.

This chain connects TRBV5-5 to TRBJ1-3, with D possibly matching TRBD1 (5 bases). CDR1 is SGHKS and CDR2 is YYEKEE in the germline V gene (reference sequence). Trimming cost V 1 base and J 0 bases, with 8 bases left between them. There are 15 residues in the CDR3. The CDR3 here is CASSLIDSSGNTIYF. CDR3 DNA: TGTGCCAGCAGCTTGATTGACAGCTCTGGAAACACCATATATTTT.

J is TRBJ1-5 and V is TRBV18, with TRBD1 as a possible D gene (6 bases). Germline assignment: CDR1 KGHSH and CDR2 LQKENI. This CDR3 region has 14 residues. The V and J ends lost 5 bases and 1 base respectively, with 9 bases between them. The chain's CDR3 is CASSIGQSNQPQHF. CDR3 bases: TGTGCCAGCTCAATAGGACAGAGCAATCAGCCCCAGCATTTT.

V usage is TRBV7-9 and J usage is TRBJ2-1, with 7 bases matching TRBD2. Trimming cost V 0 bases and J 9 bases; bases outside gene matches: 11. The CDR3 contains 16 residues. From germline, CDR1 is SEHNR and CDR2 FQNEAQ (reference sequence). DNA for the CDR3: TGTGCCAGCAGCTTAGCGCTGGGGGGAGGGGTAGTTGAGCAGTTCTTC. Its protein product is CASSLALGGGVVEQFF. The whole variable domain, filled in from reference TRBV7-9 and TRBJ2-1, reads DTGVSQNPRHKITKRGQNVTFRCDPISEHNRLYWYRQTLGQGPEFLTYFQNEAQLEKSRLLSDRFSAERPKGSFSTLEIQRTEQGDSAMYLCASSLALGGGVVEQFFGPGTRLTVL.

This sequence joins TRBV4-1 and TRBJ2-1; 12 bases map to TRBD2. V was pared by 3 bases and J by 7 bases, with 4 bases of the junction left unmatched. CDR3 length: 15 residues. The V gene's germline CDR1 is MGHRA and CDR2 YSYEKL. As DNA, the CDR3 is TGCGCCAGCAGCCAGACTAGCGGGAGAATTAATGAGCAGTTCTTC. Translated: CASSQTSGRINEQFF.

The chain employs TRBV14 and TRBJ2-7; D unclear. Germline V lookup: CDR1 SGHDN, CDR2 FVKESK. The CDR3 is 14 residues long. V lost 1 base to trimming and J lost 0 bases, with 7 bases between them. The CDR3 sequence is CASSQVATSYEQYF. The CDR3 DNA reads as TGTGCCAGCAGCCAAGTGGCCACCTCCTACGAGCAGTACTTC.

This chain uses TRBV2 with TRBJ2-7; 8 positions agree with TRBD2. Germline CDR1 reads SNHLY; CDR2 reads FYNNEI. V lost 6 bases to trimming and J lost 3 bases; unmatched junction nucleotides: 7. There are 14 residues in the CDR3. CDR3 coding DNA: TGTGCCAGCAGATCCGGGACTAGTGACTACGAGCAGTACTTC. This sequence encodes CASRSGTSDYEQYF.

The chain recombines TRBV7-2 with TRBJ2-2; D ambiguous. Trimming stripped 5 bases from V and 3 bases from J, with 10 bases between. This CDR3 is 14 amino acids long. The V gene's germline CDR1 is SGHTA and CDR2 FQGNSA. Here the CDR3 reads CASSVFQDTGELFF. The CDR3, as DNA: TGTGCCAGCAGCGTCTTCCAGGACACCGGGGAGCTGTTTTTT.

The gene calls are TRBV18 and TRBJ2-1, with 10 bases matching TRBD2. Germline V lookup: CDR1 KGHSH, CDR2 LQKENI. This CDR3 has 16 residues. V dropped 3 bases and J dropped 10; count of bases not matched to a gene: 12. The CDR3: CASSPTVASGSGEQFF. As DNA, the CDR3 is TGTGCCAGCTCACCGACGGTGGCTAGCGGGAGTGGGGAGCAGTTCTTC.

The chain recombines TRBV15 with TRBJ2-7; D perhaps matches TRBD2 (5 bases). Germline V lookup: CDR1 LNHNV, CDR2 YYDKDF (reference sequence). Trimming removed 1 base from V and 4 bases from J, with 14 bases in between. CDR3 size: 15 residues. In DNA, the CDR3 is TGTGCCACCAGCAGAGTCGGGGAGTCAGCGTACGAGCAGTACTTC. It translates to CATSRVGESAYEQYF.